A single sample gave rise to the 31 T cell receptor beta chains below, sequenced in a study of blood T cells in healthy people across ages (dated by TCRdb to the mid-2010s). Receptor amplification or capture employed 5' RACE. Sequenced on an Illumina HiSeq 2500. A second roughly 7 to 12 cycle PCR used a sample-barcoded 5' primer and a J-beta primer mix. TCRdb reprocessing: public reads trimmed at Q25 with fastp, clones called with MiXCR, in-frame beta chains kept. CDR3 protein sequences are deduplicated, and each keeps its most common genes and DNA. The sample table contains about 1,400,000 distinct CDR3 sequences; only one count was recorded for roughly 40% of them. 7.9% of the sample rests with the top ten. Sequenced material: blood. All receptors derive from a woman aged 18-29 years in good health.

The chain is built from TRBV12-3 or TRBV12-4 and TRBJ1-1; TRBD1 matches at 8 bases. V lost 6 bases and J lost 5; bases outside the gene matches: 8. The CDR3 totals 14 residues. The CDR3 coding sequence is TGTGCCAGCAGCACGAACCAGGGGGCAACTGAAGCTTTCTTT. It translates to CASSTNQGATEAFF.

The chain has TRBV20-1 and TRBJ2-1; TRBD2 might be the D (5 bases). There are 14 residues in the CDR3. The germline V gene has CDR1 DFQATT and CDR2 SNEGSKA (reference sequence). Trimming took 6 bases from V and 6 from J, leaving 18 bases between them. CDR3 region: CSAALRSEGNEQFF. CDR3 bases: TGCAGTGCGGCGCTCAGGTCAGAGGGCAATGAGCAGTTCTTC.

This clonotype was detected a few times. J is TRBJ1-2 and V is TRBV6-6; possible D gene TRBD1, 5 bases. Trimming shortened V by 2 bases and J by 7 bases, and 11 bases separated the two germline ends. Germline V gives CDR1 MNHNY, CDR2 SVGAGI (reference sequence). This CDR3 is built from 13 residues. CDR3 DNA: TGTGCCAGCAGTTACGGCTCCCAGGGTGGCTACACCTTC. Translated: CASSYGSQGGYTF.

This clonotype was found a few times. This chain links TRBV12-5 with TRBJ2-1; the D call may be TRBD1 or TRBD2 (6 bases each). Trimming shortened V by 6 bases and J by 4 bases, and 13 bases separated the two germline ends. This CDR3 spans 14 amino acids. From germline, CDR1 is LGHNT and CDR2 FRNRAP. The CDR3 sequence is CASGTGAQYNEQFF. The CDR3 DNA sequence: TGTGCTAGTGGGACGGGGGCTCAGTACAATGAGCAGTTCTTC.

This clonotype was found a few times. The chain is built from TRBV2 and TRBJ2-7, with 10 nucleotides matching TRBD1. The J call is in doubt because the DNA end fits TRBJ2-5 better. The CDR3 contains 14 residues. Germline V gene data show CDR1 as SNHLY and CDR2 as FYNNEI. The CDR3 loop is CASSGQGAWETQYF. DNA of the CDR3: TGTGCCAGCAGTGGACAGGGGGCCTGGGAGACCCAGTACTTC.

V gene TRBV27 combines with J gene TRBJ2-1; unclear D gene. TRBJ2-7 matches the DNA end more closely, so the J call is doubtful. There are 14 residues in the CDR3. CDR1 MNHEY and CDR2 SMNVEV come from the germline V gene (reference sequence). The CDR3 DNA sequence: TGTGCCAGCAGTTTGAGTGGGCCCTACAATGAGCAGTACTTC. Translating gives CASSLSGPYNEQYF.

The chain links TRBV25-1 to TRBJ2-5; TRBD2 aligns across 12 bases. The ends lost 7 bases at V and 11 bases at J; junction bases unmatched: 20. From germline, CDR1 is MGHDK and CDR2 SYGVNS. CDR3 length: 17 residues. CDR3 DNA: TGTGCCAGCACGGGGGATTCTAGCGGGAGGGTCAACAATGAGCAGTACTTC. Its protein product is CASTGDSSGRVNNEQYF.

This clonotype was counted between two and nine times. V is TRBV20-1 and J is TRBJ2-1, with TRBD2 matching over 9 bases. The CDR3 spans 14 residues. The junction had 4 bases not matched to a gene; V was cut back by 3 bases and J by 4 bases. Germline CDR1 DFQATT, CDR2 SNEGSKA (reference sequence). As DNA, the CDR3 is TGCAGTGCTAGCCCTAGCGGGATATACAATGAGCAGTTCTTC. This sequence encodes CSASPSGIYNEQFF.

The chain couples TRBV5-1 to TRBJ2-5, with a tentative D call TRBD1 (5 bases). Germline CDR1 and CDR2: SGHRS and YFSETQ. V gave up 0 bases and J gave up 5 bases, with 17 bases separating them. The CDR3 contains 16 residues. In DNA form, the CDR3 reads TGCGCCAGCAGCTTGGCCAGTAAGGGGAAGGGGGAGACCCAGTACTTC. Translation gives CASSLASKGKGETQYF. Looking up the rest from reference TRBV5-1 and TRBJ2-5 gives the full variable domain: KAGVTQTPRYLIKTRGQQVTLSCSPISGHRSVSWYQQTPGQGLQFLFEYFSETQRNKGNFPGRFSGRQFSNSRSEMNVSTLELGDSALYLCASSLASKGKGETQYFGPGTRLLVL.

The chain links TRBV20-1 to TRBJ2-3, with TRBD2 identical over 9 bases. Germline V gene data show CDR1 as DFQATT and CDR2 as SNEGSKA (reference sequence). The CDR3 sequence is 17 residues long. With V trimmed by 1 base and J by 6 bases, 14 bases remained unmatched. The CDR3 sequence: CSARVSPRRGGLDTQYF. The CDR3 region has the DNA TGCAGTGCTAGAGTCTCACCTCGGCGGGGGGGCCTTGATACGCAGTATTTT.

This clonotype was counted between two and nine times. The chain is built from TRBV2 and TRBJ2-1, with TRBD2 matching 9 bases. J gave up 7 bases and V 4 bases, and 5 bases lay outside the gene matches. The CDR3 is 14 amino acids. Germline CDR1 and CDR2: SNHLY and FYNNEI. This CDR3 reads CASSVLAGRNEQFF. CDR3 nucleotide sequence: TGTGCCAGCAGTGTGCTAGCGGGGAGGAATGAGCAGTTCTTC.

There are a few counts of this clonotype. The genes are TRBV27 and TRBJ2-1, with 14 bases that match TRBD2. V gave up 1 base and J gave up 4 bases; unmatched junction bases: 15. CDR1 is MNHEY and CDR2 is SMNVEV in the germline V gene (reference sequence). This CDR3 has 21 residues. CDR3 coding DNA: TGTGCCAGCAGTTTATTACCCGTGGGACTAGCGGGAGTAAAAGGGTACAATGAGCAGTTCTTC. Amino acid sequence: CASSLLPVGLAGVKGYNEQFF.

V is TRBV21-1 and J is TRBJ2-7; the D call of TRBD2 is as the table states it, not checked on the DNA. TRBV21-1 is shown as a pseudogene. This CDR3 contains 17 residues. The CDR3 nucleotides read TGTGCCAGCAAGCCAGACCCGGAGAGAAGAAGCAACTACGAGCAGTACTTC. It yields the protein CASKPDPERRSNYEQYF.

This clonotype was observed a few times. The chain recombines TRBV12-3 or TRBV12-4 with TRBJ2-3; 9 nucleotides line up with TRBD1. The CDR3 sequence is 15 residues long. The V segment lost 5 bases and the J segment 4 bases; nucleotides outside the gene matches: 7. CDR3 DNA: TGTGCCAGCAGTCTGAGACAGGGGGAGGCAGATACGCAGTATTTT. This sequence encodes CASSLRQGEADTQYF.

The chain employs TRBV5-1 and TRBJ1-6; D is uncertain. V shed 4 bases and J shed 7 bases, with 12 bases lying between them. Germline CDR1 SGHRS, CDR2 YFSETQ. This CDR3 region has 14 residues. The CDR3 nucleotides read TGCGCCAGCAGCGGCAGAGAAACAAATTCACCCCTCCACTTT. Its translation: CASSGRETNSPLHF.

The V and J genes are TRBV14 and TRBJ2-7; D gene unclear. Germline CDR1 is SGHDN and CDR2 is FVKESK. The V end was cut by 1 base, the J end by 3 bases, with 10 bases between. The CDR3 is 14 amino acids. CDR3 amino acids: CASSQGAYYYEQYF. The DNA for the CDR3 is TGTGCCAGCAGCCAAGGGGCTTATTACTACGAGCAGTACTTC.

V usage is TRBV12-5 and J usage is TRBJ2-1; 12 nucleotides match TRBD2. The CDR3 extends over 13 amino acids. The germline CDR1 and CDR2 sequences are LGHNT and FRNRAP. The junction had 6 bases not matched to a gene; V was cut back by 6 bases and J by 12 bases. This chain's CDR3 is CASGPTSGSGQFF. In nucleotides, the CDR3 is TGTGCTAGTGGCCCGACTAGCGGGAGTGGGCAGTTCTTC.

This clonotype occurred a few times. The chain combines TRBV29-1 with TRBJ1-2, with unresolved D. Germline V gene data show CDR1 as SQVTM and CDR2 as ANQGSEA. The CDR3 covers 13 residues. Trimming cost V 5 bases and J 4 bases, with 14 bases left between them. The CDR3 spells CSVPRTELYGYTF. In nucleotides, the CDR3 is TGCAGCGTTCCTAGGACGGAGCTCTATGGCTACACCTTC.

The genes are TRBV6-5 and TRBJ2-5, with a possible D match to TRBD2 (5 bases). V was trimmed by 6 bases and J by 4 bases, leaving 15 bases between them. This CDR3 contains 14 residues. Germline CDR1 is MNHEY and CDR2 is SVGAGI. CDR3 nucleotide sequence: TGTGCCAGCAGCCATTCCGAGGGCAGAGAGACCCAGTACTTC. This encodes CASSHSEGRETQYF.

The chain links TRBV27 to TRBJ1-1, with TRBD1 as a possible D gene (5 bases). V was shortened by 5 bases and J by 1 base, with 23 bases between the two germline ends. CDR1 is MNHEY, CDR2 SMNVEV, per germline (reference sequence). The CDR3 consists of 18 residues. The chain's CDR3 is CASSPTISGLHSNTEAFF. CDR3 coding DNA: TGTGCCAGCAGTCCGACCATTTCGGGACTGCACTCGAACACTGAAGCTTTCTTT.

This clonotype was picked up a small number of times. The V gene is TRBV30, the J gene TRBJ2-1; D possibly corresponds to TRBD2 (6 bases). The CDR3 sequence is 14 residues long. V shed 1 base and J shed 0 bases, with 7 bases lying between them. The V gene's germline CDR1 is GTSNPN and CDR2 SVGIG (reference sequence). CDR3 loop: CAWSGTNSYNEQFF. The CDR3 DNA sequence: TGTGCCTGGAGTGGGACTAACTCCTACAATGAGCAGTTCTTC.

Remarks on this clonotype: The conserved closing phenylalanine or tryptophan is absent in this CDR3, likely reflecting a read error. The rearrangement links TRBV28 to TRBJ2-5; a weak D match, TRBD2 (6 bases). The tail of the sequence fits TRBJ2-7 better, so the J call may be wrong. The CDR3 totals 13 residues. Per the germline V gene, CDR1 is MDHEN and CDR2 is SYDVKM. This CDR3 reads CASSLQGLYEQYS. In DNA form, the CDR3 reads TGTGCCAGCAGTTTACAGGGACTCTACGAGCAGTACTCC.

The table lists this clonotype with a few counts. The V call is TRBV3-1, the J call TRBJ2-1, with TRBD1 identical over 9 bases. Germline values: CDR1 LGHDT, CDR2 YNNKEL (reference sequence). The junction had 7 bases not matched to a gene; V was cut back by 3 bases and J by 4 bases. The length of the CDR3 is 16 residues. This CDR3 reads CASSQGGTGRYNEQFF. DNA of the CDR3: TGTGCCAGCAGCCAGGGTGGGACAGGGAGGTACAATGAGCAGTTCTTC.

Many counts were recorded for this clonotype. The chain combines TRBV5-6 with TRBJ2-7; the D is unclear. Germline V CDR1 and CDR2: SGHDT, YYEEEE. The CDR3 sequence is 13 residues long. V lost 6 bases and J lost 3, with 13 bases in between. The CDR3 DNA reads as TGTGCCAGCACCGAGGCAGGTTTCTACGAGCAGTACTTC. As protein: CASTEAGFYEQYF.

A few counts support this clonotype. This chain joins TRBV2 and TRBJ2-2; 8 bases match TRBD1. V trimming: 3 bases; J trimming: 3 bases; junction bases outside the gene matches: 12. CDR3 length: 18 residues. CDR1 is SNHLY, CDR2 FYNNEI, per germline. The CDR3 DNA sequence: TGTGCCAGCAGTGACCCAATGGCGGGACAGGCGCACACCGGGGAGCTGTTTTTT. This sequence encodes CASSDPMAGQAHTGELFF. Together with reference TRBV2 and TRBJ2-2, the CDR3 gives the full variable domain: EPEVTQTPSHQVTQMGQEVILRCVPISNHLYFYWYRQILGQKVEFLVSFYNNEISEKSEIFDDQFSVERPDGSNFTLKIRSTKLEDSAMYFCASSDPMAGQAHTGELFFGEGSRLTVL.

The CDR3 reads CASSLELTAPAEQYF. CDR3 coding DNA: TGTGCCAGCAGCTTAGAGCTTACCGCCCCGGCCGAGCAGTACTTC. This rearrangement joins TRBV7-2 to TRBJ2-7; D is ambiguous. Germline CDR1 SGHTA, CDR2 FQGNSA. Trimming shortened V by 1 base and J by 6 bases, and 16 bases separated the two germline ends. This CDR3 has 15 amino acids.

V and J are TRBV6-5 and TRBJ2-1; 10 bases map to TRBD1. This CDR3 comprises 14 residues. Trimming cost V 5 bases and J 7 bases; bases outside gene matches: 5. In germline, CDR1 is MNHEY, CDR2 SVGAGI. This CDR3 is CASSARTGGNEQFF. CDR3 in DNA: TGTGCCAGCAGTGCAAGGACAGGGGGGAATGAGCAGTTCTTC.

The CDR3 DNA reads as TGTGCCAGCAGCCAACTAGCCATGAGCTCCTACAATGAGCAGTACTTC. It yields the protein CASSQLAMSSYNEQYF. This chain joins TRBV7-2 and TRBJ2-1; a possible D gene is TRBD2 (6 bases). The DNA end favors TRBJ2-7, so the J call may be wrong. The germline V gene has CDR1 SGHTA and CDR2 FQGNSA. The CDR3 loop spans 16 amino acids.

CDR3 sequence (DNA): TGTGCCAGCAGTGAAGCAGGCAGGGGATTGGGGACTGAAGCTTTCTTT. Translating it yields CASSEAGRGLGTEAFF. This chain joins TRBV6-1 and TRBJ1-1; D may be TRBD1 (6 bases). This CDR3 is built from 16 residues. V was clipped by 0 bases and J by 5 bases, with 16 bases between them. Germline CDR1 MNHNS, CDR2 SASEGT.

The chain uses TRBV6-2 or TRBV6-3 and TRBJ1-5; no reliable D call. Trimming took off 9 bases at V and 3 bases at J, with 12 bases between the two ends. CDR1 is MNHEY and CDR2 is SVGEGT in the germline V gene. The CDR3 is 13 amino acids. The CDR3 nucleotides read TGTGCCAGTGCTCAGGTGCACAATCAGCCCCAGCATTTT. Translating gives CASAQVHNQPQHF.

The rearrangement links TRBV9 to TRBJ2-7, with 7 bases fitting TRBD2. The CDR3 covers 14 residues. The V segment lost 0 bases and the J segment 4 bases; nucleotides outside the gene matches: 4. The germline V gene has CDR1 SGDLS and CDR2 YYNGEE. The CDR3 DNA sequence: TGTGCCAGCAGCGTAGGCGGGAGTGGGTACGAGCAGTACTTC. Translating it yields CASSVGGSGYEQYF.